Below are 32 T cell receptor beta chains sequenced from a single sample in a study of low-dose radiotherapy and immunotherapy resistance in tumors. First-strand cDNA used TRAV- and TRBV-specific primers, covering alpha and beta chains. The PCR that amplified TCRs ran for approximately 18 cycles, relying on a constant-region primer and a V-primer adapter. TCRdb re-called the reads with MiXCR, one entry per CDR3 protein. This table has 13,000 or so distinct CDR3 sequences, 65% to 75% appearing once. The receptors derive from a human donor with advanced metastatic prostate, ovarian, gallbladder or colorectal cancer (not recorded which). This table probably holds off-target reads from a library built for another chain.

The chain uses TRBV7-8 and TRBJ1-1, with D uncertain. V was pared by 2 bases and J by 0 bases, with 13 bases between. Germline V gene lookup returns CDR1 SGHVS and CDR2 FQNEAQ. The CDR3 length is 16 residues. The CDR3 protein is CASSLPTPRLNTEAFF. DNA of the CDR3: TGTGCCAGCAGCTTACCTACGCCTAGATTGAACACTGAAGCTTTCTTT.

The CDR3 bases are TGTGCCAGCAGTGAAGCGGGACAGGGATATTCACCCCTCCACTTT. This encodes CASSEAGQGYSPLHF. The chain links TRBV2 to TRBJ1-6; 9 bases align to TRBD1. The CDR3 contains 15 residues. The germline gives CDR1 SNHLY, CDR2 FYNNEI. V lost 0 bases and J lost 8; bases outside the gene matches: 2.

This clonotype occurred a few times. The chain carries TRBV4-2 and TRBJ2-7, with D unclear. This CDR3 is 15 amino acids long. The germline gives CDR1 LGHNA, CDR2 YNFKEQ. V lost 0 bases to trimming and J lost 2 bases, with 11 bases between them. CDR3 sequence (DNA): TGTGCCAGCAGCCAAGATCCCCGGGCCACCTACGAGCAGTACTTC. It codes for CASSQDPRATYEQYF.

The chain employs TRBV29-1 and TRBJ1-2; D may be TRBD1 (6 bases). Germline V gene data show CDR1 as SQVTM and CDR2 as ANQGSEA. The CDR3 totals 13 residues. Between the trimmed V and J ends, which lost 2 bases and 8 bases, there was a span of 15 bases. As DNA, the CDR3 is TGCAGCGTTGAACCATTTGGGGGGCACGGCTACACCTTC. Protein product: CSVEPFGGHGYTF. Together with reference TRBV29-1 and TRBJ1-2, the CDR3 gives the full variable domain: SAVISQKPSRDICQRGTSLTIQCQVDSQVTMMFWYRQQPGQSLTLIATANQGSEATYESGFVIDKFPISRPNLTFSTLTVSNMSPEDSSIYLCSVEPFGGHGYTFGSGTRLTVV.

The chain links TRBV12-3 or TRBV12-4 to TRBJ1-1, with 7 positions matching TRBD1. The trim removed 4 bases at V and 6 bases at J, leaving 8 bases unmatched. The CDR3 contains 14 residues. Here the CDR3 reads CASSSLARGAEAFF. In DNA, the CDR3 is TGTGCCAGCAGTTCCTTGGCCAGGGGGGCTGAAGCTTTCTTT.

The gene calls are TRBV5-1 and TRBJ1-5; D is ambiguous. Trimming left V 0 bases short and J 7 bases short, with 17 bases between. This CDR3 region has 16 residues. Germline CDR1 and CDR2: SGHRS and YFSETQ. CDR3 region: CASSLGGPTGGQPQHF. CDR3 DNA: TGCGCCAGCAGCTTGGGAGGCCCCACGGGCGGGCAGCCCCAGCATTTT.

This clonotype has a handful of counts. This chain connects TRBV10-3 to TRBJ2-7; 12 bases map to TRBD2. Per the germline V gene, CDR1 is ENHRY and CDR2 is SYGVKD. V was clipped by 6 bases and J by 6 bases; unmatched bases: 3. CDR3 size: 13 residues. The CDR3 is CAISPGLAGEQYF. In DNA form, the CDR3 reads TGTGCCATCAGCCCGGGACTAGCGGGCGAGCAGTACTTC.

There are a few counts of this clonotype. The CDR3 sequence: CASSPQGATNEKLFF. CDR3 in DNA: TGTGCCAGCTCACCCCAGGGGGCAACTAATGAAAAACTGTTTTTT. The chain couples TRBV18 to TRBJ1-4, with TRBD1 matching over 7 bases. CDR3 length: 15 amino acids. Germline values: CDR1 KGHSH, CDR2 LQKENI. V was clipped by 3 bases and J by 0 bases; unmatched bases: 1.

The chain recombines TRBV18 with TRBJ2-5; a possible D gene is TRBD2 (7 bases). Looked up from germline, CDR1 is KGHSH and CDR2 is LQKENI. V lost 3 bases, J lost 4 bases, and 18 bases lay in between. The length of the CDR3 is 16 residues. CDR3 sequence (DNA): TGTGCCAGCTCACCGGCGGGGGCCGGGGCTGGAGAGACCCAGTACTTC. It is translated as CASSPAGAGAGETQYF.

CDR3 nucleotide sequence: TGCGCCAGCAGCTTGGAGGGAATTGGGACAGCTTACGAGCAGTACTTC. It specifies CASSLEGIGTAYEQYF. The genes are TRBV5-1 and TRBJ2-7; 7 bases align to TRBD1. CDR1 and CDR2 from the germline V gene are SGHRS and YFSETQ. Unmatched junction bases numbered 10, after V lost 0 bases and J lost 4 bases. The CDR3 sequence is 16 residues long.

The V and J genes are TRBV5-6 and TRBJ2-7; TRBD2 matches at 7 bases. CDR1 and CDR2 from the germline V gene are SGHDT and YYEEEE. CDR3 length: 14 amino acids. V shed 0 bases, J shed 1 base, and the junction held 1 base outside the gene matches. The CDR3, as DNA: TGTGCCAGCAGCTTGGCGGGGGGATCCTACGAGCAGTACTTC. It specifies CASSLAGGSYEQYF.

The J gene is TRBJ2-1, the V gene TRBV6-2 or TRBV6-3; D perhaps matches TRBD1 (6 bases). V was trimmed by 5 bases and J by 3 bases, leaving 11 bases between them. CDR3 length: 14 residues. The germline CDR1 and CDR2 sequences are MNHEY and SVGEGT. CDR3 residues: CASSMLDSYNEQFF. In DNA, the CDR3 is TGTGCCAGCAGTATGCTGGACAGCTACAATGAGCAGTTCTTC.

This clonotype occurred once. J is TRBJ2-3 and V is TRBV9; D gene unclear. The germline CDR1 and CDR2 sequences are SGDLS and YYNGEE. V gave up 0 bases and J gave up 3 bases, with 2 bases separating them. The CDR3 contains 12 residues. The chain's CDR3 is CASSVGTDTQYF. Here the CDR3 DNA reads TGTGCCAGCAGCGTAGGGACAGATACGCAGTATTTT.

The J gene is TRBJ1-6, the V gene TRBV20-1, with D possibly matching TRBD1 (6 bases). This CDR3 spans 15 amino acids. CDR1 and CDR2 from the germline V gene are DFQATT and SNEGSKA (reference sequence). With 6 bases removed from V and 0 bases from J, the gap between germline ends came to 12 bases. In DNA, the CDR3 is TGCAGTGCAGTTACAGGGAGCTCCTATAATTCACCCCTCCACTTT. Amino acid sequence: CSAVTGSSYNSPLHF.

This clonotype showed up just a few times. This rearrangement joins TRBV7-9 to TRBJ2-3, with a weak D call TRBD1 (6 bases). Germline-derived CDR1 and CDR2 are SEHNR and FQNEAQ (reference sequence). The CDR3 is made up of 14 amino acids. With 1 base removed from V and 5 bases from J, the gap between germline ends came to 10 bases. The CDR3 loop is CASSLDRAGDTQYF. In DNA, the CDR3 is TGTGCCAGCAGCTTAGACAGGGCGGGAGATACGCAGTATTTT. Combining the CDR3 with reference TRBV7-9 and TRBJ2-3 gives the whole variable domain DTGVSQNPRHKITKRGQNVTFRCDPISEHNRLYWYRQTLGQGPEFLTYFQNEAQLEKSRLLSDRFSAERPKGSFSTLEIQRTEQGDSAMYLCASSLDRAGDTQYFGPGTRLTVL.

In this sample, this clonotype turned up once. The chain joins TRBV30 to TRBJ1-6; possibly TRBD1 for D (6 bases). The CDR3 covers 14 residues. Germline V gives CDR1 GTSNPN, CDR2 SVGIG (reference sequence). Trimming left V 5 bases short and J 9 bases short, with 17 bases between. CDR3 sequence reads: CAWDDGGGGSPLHF. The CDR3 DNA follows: TGTGCCTGGGACGACGGCGGGGGCGGTTCACCCCTCCACTTT.

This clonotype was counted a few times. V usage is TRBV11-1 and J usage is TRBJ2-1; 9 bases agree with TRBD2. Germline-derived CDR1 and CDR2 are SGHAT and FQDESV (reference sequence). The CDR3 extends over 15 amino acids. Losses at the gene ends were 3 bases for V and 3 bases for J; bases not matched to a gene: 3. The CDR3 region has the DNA TGTGCCAGCAGCTTTCGACTAGCGGACTACAATGAGCAGTTCTTC. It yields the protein CASSFRLADYNEQFF.

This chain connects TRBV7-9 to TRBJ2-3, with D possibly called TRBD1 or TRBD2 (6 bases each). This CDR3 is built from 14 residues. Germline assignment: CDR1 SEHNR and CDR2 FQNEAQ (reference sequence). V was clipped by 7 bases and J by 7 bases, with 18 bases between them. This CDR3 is CASTNPGAEYTQYF. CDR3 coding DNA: TGTGCCAGCACCAACCCGGGGGCAGAATATACGCAGTATTTT. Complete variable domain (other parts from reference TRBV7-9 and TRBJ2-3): DTGVSQNPRHKITKRGQNVTFRCDPISEHNRLYWYRQTLGQGPEFLTYFQNEAQLEKSRLLSDRFSAERPKGSFSTLEIQRTEQGDSAMYLCASTNPGAEYTQYFGPGTRLTVL.

This CDR3 reads CASSEAESHEAFF. As DNA, the CDR3 is TGCGCCAGCAGTGAGGCCGAAAGCCATGAAGCTTTCTTT. This chain uses TRBV10-2 with TRBJ1-1; D is uncertain. V dropped 2 bases and J dropped 7 bases, with 11 bases sitting between them. CDR1 and CDR2 (germline): WSHSY, SAAADI. The CDR3 has 13 residues.

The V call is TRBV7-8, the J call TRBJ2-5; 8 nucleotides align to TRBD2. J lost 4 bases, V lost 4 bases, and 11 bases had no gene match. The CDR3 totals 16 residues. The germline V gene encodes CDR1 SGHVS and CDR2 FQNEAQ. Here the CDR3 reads CASSSTPGLARETQYF. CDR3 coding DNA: TGTGCCAGCAGCTCTACCCCTGGACTAGCACGAGAGACCCAGTACTTC.

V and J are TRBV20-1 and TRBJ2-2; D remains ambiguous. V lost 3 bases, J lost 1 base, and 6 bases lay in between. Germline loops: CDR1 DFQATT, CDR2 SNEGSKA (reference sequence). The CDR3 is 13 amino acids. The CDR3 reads CSASRQNTGELFF. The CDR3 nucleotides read TGCAGTGCTAGTAGGCAGAACACCGGGGAGCTGTTTTTT.

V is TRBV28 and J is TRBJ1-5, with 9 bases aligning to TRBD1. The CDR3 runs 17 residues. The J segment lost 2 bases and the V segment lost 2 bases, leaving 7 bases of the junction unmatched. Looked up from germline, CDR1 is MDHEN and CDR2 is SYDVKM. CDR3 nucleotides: TGTGCCAGCAGTTTACCCCGGACAGGGGTTGGCAATCAGCCCCAGCATTTT. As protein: CASSLPRTGVGNQPQHF.

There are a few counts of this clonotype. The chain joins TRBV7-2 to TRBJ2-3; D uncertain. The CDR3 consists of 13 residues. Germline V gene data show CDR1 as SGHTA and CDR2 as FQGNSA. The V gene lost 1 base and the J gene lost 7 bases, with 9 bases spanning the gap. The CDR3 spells CASSLELEYTQYF. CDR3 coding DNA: TGTGCCAGCAGCTTAGAGCTAGAATATACGCAGTATTTT.

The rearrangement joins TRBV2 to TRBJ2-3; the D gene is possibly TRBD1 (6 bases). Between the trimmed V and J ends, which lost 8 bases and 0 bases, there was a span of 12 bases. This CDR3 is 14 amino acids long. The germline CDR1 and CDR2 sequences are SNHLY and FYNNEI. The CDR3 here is CASGKGESTDTQYF. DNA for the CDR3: TGTGCCAGCGGCAAGGGGGAGAGCACAGATACGCAGTATTTT.

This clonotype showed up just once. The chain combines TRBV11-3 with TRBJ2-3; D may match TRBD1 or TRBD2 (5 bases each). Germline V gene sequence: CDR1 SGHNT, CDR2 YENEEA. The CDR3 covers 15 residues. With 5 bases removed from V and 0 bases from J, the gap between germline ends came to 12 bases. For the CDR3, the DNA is TGTGCCAGCAGCCTCGATGGGGGAAGCACAGATACGCAGTATTTT. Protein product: CASSLDGGSTDTQYF.

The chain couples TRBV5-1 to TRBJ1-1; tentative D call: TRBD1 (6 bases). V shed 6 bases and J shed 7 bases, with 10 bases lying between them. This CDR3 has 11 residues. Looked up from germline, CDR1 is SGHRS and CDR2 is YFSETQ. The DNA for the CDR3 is TGCGCCAGCAAAGAGGACAGTGAAGCTTTCTTT. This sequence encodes CASKEDSEAFF.

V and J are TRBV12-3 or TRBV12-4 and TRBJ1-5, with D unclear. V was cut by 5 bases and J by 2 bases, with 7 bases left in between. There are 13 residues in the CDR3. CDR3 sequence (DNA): TGTGCCAGCAGTCGGGGAGGCAATCAGCCCCAGCATTTT. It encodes CASSRGGNQPQHF.

The CDR3 sequence is CASSPGAGRSYEQYF. CDR3 DNA: TGTGCCAGCTCACCAGGGGCCGGGCGCTCCTACGAGCAGTACTTC. The chain links TRBV18 to TRBJ2-7, with a tentative D call TRBD1 (5 bases). V lost 2 bases and J lost 0, with 11 bases in between. This CDR3 spans 15 amino acids. Germline V gives CDR1 KGHSH, CDR2 LQKENI.

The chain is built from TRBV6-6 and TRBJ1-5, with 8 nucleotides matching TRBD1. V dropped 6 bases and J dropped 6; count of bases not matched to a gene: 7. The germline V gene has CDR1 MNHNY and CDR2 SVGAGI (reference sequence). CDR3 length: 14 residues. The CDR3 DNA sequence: TGTGCCAGCAGCCACGGACAGGGTAGTCAGCCCCAGCATTTT. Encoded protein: CASSHGQGSQPQHF.

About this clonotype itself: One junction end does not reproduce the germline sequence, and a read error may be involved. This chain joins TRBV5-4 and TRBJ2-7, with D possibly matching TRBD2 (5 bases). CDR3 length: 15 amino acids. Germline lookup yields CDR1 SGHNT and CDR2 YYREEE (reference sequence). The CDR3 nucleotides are TGTGCCAGCAGCTTGGGTTCGGGGTCCGACTACGAGAAGTACTTC. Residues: CASSLGSGSDYEKYF. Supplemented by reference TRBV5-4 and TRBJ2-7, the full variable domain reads ETGVTQSPTHLIKTRGQQVTLRCSSQSGHNTVSWYQQALGQGPQFIFQYYREEENGRGNFPPRFSGLQFPNYSSELNVNALELDDSALYLCASSLGSGSDYEKYFGPGTRLTVT.

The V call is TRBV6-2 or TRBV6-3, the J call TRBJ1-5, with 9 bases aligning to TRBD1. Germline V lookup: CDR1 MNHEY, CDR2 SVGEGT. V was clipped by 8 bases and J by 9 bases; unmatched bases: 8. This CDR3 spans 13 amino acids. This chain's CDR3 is CASGTGFPRPQHF. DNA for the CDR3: TGTGCCAGCGGGACAGGGTTTCCGAGGCCCCAGCATTTT.

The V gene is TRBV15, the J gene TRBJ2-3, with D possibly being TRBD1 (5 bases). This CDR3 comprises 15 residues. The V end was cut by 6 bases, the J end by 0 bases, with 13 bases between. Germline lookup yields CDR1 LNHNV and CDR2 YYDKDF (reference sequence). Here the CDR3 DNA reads TGTGCCACCAGTAGTGCAGGGCTTAGCACAGATACGCAGTATTTT. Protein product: CATSSAGLSTDTQYF. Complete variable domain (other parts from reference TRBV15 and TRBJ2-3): DAMVIQNPRYQVTQFGKPVTLSCSQTLNHNVMYWYQQKSSQAPKLLFHYYDKDFNNEADTPDNFQSRRPNTSFCFLDIRSPGLGDTAMYLCATSSAGLSTDTQYFGPGTRLTVL.